Listed below are T cell receptor beta chains from one sample, sequenced in a study of blood T cell repertoires in COVID-19. Profiling relied on immunoSEQ multiplex PCR, and the TCRdb table lists in-frame clones only, not all of them. The sample gives about 150,000 clones, 84% of which show up once; more than 5.5% is in the top ten. The sample consisted of PBMCs or T cells enriched from blood (not recorded which). The receptor set was obtained from a man aged 45 to 65 who had recovered from COVID-19. Both conserved end residues are part of each CDR3. Clone size is shown for a subset of rows, as once, few, many or a class of expanded clone.

TRBV6-5	TRBJ1-2	NA	CASSSAGQGSNYGYTF
TRBV6-6	TRBJ1-4	NA	CASSYWPPDGEKLFF
TRBV10-1	TRBJ1-4	once	CASKGTGREKLFF
TRBV9	TRBJ2-1	NA	CASSVAPTGNEQFF
TRBV19	TRBJ2-1	few	CASSMELAAYNEQFF
TRBV11-2	TRBJ1-2	NA	CASSLLAGGLGYTF
TRBV27	TRBJ1-1	NA	CASSSGQFYTEAFF
TRBV6-5	TRBJ1-2	once	CATSLAGGVNYGYTF
TRBV5-8	TRBJ2-3	NA	CASSLVRSTDTQYF
TRBV12-3/TRBV12-4	TRBJ2-3	NA	CASSRLLDTQYF
TRBV24-1	TRBJ2-3	NA	CATSDHSAGTDTQYF
TRBV7-8	TRBJ2-5	NA	CASSFYQGQETQYF
TRBV18	TRBJ1-6	NA	CASSEYPVPLHF
TRBV15	TRBJ1-5	NA	CATSGKRTGWGSNQPQHF
TRBV19	TRBJ1-1	NA	CASSIGAPNTEAFF
TRBV25-1	TRBJ2-1	once	CASSEYRGANEQFF